Given below is one T cell receptor beta chain in context. No antigen is known for it. RNA transcripts provided the source from which TCR beta CDR3 regions were amplified. HTBI primers were the set used in a first-round RT-PCR of the TCR CDR3. In TCRdb, the multiplex PCR reads were re-called with MiXCR into one record per CDR3 protein. The sample holds hundreds of thousands of distinct CDR3 sequences, 40% to 55% seen once. The entry originates in a study of T cells in Graves' hyperthyroidism and ophthalmopathy. Study-wide results and limits: The blood repertoire included most of the expanded thyroid clonotypes above 0.001.

The sequenced sample was peripheral blood or thyroid tissue (not recorded which). The TCR was taken from an adult man with Graves' disease, either hyperthyroidism or ophthalmopathy (not recorded which).

In DNA, the CDR3 is TGTGCCAGCAGTGAAGAGGGGACAGACAATCAGCCCCAGCATTTT. Amino acid sequence: CASSEEGTDNQPQHF. V and J are TRBV2 and TRBJ1-5; 7 bases agree with TRBD1. The CDR3 length is 15 residues. V lost 1 base to trimming and J lost 3 bases; unmatched junction nucleotides: 3. Looked up from germline, CDR1 is SNHLY and CDR2 is FYNNEI.